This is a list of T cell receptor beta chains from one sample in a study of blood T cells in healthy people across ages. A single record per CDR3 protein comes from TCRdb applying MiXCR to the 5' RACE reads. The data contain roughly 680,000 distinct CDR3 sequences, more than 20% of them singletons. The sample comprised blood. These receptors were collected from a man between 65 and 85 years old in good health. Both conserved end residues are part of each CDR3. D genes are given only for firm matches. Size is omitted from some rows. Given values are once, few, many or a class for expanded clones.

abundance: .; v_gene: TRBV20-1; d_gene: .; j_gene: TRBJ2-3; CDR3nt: TGCAGTGCTAGAGTGTCTAGCGCGAGCACAGATACGCAGTATTTT; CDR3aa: CSARVSSASTDTQYF
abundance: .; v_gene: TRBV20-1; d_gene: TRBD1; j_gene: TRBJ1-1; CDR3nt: TGCAGTGCTAAGTTGGGACAGGGAAACACTGAAGCTTTCTTT; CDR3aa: CSAKLGQGNTEAFF
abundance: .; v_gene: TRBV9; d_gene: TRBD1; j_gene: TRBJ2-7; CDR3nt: TGTGCCAGCAGCTCACGGACAGGATTTACGAAGCAGTACTTC; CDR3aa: CASSSRTGFTKQYF
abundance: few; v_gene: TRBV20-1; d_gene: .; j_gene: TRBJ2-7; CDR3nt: TGCAGTGCTAGAGGGGGGACTTCGTCCTACGAGCAGTACTTC; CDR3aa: CSARGGTSSYEQYF
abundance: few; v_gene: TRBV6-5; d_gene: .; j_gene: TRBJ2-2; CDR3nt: TGTGCCAGCAGTTACACCTCTACCCTTCCCGGGGAGCTGTTTTTT; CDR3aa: CASSYTSTLPGELFF
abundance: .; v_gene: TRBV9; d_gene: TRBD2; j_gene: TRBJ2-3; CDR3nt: TGTGCCAGCAGCGTAGGTGCTAGCGGGGTCACAGATACGCAGTATTTT; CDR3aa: CASSVGASGVTDTQYF
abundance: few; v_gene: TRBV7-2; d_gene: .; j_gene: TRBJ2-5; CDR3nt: TGTGCCAGCAGCAAGGGTCTAGCGCGTGAGACCCAGTACTTC; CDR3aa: CASSKGLARETQYF
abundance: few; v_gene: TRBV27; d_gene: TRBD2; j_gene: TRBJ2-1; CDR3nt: TGTGCCAGCAGTTTAAGTCTAGCGGGAGCCCATGAGCAGTTCTTC; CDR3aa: CASSLSLAGAHEQFF
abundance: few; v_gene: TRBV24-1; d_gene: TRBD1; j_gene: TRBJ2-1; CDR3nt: TGTGCCACCAGTGATTTGGCAGGGGGCCGGCAGCAGTTCTTC; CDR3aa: CATSDLAGGRQQFF
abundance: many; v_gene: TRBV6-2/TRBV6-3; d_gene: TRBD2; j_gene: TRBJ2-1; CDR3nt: TGTGCCAGCCTCACAGCGGCTAGCGGGAGGACCGGGGATGAGCAGTTCTTC; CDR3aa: CASLTAASGRTGDEQFF
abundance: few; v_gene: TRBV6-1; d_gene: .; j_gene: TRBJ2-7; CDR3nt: TGTGCCAGCAGTGAAAAGGGGCGGAGAAGCTCCTACGAGCAGTACTTC; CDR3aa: CASSEKGRRSSYEQYF
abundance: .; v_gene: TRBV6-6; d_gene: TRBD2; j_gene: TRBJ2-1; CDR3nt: TGTGCCACCCAGGGACTAGCGGGAGGGCGGAACAATGAGCAGTTCTTC; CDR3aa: CATQGLAGGRNNEQFF
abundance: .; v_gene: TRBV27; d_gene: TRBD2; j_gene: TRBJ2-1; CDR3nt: TGTGCCATAGGGACTAGCGGAAACAATGAGCAGTTCTTC; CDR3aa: CAIGTSGNNEQFF
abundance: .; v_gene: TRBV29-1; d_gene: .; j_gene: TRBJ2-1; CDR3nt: TGCAGCGTCGGGACCCACGACTCCTACAATGAGCAGTTCTTC; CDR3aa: CSVGTHDSYNEQFF
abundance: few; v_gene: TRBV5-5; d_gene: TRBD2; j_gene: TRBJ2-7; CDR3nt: TGTGCCAGCAGCTTGATACTAGCGGGTTCCTACGAGCAGTACTTC; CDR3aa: CASSLILAGSYEQYF
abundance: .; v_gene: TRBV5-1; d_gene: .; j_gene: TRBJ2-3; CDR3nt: TGCGCCAGCAGCTTCACAAGACAGACAGATACGCAGTATTTT; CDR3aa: CASSFTRQTDTQYF
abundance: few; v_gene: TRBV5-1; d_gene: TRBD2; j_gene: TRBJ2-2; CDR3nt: TGCGCCAGCAGCTTGTTGTCTAGCGGGAACACCGGGGAGCTGTTTTTT; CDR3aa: CASSLLSSGNTGELFF
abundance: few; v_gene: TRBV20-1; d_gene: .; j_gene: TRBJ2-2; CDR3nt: TGCAGTGCTTCTAGCGACAAAAACACCGGGGAGCTGTTTTTT; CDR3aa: CSASSDKNTGELFF
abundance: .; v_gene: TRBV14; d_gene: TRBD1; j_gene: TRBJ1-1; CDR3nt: TGTGCCAGCAGCCAAGATTTCGGGACAGGGGGGGCTGAAGCTTTCTTT; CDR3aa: CASSQDFGTGGAEAFF
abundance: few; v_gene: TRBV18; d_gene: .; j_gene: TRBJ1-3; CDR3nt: TGTGCCAGCTCACCACTACCAGGCTCTGGAAACACCATATATTTT; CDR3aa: CASSPLPGSGNTIYF
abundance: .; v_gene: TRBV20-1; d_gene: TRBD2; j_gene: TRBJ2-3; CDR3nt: TGCAGTGCTAGCCAAACTAGCGGGAGGCCAGATACGCAGTATTTT; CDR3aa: CSASQTSGRPDTQYF
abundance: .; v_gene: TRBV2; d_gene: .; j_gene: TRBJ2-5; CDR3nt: TGTGCCAGCAGCCGAGCCCCAGGGACCCTCCAAGAGACCCAGTACTTC; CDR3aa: CASSRAPGTLQETQYF
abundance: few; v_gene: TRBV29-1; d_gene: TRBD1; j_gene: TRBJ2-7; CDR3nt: TGCAGCGTTGGCGGGACAGGGAGCTACGGGCAGTACTTC; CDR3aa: CSVGGTGSYGQYF
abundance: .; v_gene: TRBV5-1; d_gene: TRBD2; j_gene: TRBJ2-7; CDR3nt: TGCGCCAGCAGGGGTGAGGGACTAGCGGAGAACTCCTACGAGCAGTACTTC; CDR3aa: CASRGEGLAENSYEQYF
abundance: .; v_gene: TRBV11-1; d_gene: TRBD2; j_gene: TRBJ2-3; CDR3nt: TGTGCCAGCAGCGACCCCGGACTAGCGGGAAACACAGATACGCAGTATTTT; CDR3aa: CASSDPGLAGNTDTQYF
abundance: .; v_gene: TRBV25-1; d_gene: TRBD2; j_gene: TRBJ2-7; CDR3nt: TGTGCCAGCAGTGAGGGAGAACTAGCGGGAGCAAAGCAGTACTTC; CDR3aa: CASSEGELAGAKQYF
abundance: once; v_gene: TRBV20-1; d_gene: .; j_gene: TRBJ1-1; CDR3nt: TGCAGTGCTCATTTGCTTGGGGGAACTGAAGCTTTCTTT; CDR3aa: CSAHLLGGTEAFF
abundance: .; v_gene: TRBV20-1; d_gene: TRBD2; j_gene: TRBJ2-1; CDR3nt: TGCAGTGCTCCGGGACTAATCAGCAATGAGCAGTTCTTC; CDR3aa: CSAPGLISNEQFF
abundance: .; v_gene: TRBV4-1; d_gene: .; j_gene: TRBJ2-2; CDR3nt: TGCGCCAGCAGCCAAGGGGGGGCCAGCGATAGCCATCCCGGGGAGCTGTTTTTT; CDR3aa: CASSQGGASDSHPGELFF
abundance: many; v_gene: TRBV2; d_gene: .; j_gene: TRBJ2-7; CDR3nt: TGTGCCAGCAGTGAACGTTCCGGGCCGTACGAGCAGTACTTC; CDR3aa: CASSERSGPYEQYF
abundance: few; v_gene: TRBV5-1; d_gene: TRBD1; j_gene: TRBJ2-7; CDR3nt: TGCGCCAGCAGCCTAGGACAGGGATATTCCCACGAGCAGTACTTC; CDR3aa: CASSLGQGYSHEQYF